The sequence of this T cell receptor (beta chain) was determined in a study of cytomegalovirus exposure and HLA in healthy donors. Overall study findings and caveats: Analysis performed later found roughly 17,000 TCR beta sequences associated with HLA alleles at 0.05 false discovery rate. For TCR beta chains, V- and J-gene trimming was later linked to a missense DCLRE1C variant. The study put 150 to 200 TCR beta chains on its list as cytomegalovirus-associated.

The ends were cut back, 3 bases at V and 5 bases at J, with 8 bases in the middle. The CDR3 is 12 residues long. Per germline, CDR1 SGDLS and CDR2 YYNGEE. The donors comprised healthy bone marrow donors. Primers for the PCR totalled 60 Vbeta and 13 Jbeta. Data came from immunoSEQ multiplex PCR; TCRdb stores just in-frame clones and leaves some out. The data contain under 150,000 clones, 67% of them singletons. Turning to this clone: Its target is not known.

The sequence was collected from a man between 18 and 35 years old in good health and CMV-seropositive. The V gene is TRBV9, the J gene TRBJ2-5; no clear D gene. Sequenced sample: PBMCs. Here the CDR3 DNA reads TGTGCCAGCAGCGCCCAGTCTGAGACCCAGTACTTC. It translates to CASSAQSETQYF.